This entry lists 28 T cell receptor beta chains sequenced from one sample in a study of Ad26.COV2.S vaccination and SARS-CoV-2 variants. Treatment meaning: roughly 19 received Ad26.COV2.S at low or high dose, single or two shots; several received placebo; per-sample allocation not given. Sample collection was performed on day 63 after the first vaccine or placebo injection. Clones were sequenced by immunoSEQ multiplex PCR, and TCRdb holds only the in-frame ones, with some missing. The sample shows around 500,000 clones, 89% of them seen only once. This sample comprised peripheral blood, obtained in a trial of Ad26.COV2.S vaccine versus placebo. The receptor source for this set is a person aged 18-60 years who received the Ad26.COV2.S COVID-19 vaccine or a placebo.

This chain uses TRBV19 with TRBJ1-3, with 9 bases that match TRBD1. The CDR3 has 14 amino acids. Trimming cost V 6 bases and J 4 bases; bases outside gene matches: 4. Germline V gene data show CDR1 as LNHDA and CDR2 as SQIVND (reference sequence). Here the CDR3 reads CASRGQGTGNTIYF. CDR3 DNA sequence: TGTGCCAGTAGAGGACAGGGGACCGGAAACACCATATATTTT.

The chain carries TRBV28 and TRBJ2-7; D gene ambiguous. Germline V gives CDR1 MDHEN, CDR2 SYDVKM. With 5 bases removed from V and 0 bases from J, the gap between germline ends came to 11 bases. The length of the CDR3 is 14 residues. CDR3 sequence reads: CASSPDTSSYEQYF. As DNA, the CDR3 is TGTGCCAGCAGTCCAGACACCAGCTCCTACGAGCAGTACTTC. The entire variable domain, with the rest obtained from reference TRBV28 and TRBJ2-7, is as follows: DVKVTQSSRYLVKRTGEKVFLECVQDMDHENMFWYRQDPGLGLRLIYFSYDVKMKEKGDIPEGYSVSREKKERFSLILESASTNQTSMYLCASSPDTSSYEQYFGPGTRLTVT.

This clone appeared once. V gene TRBV7-6 combines with J gene TRBJ2-7, with 7 positions matching TRBD2. The CDR3 loop spans 14 amino acids. Looked up from germline, CDR1 is SGHVS and CDR2 is FNYEAQ. V lost 1 base to trimming and J lost 5 bases; unmatched junction nucleotides: 5. As DNA, the CDR3 is TGTGCCAGCAGCTTAGGGGAGGGTCTGCACGAGCAGTACTTC. As protein: CASSLGEGLHEQYF.

The CDR3 protein is CASSQISGRARTGELFF. The DNA of the CDR3 is TGTGCCAGCAGCCAGATTAGCGGGAGGGCCCGCACCGGGGAGCTGTTTTTT. The J gene is TRBJ2-2, the V gene TRBV14; 11 bases match TRBD2. The germline V gene encodes CDR1 SGHDN and CDR2 FVKESK. The CDR3 runs to 17 residues. V dropped 3 bases and J dropped 4; count of bases not matched to a gene: 7.

The chain employs TRBV19 and TRBJ1-2, with D perhaps matching TRBD1 (6 bases). V was pared by 3 bases and J by 0 bases, with 20 bases between. The CDR3 sequence is 18 residues long. The V gene's germline CDR1 is LNHDA and CDR2 SQIVND (reference sequence). The CDR3 coding sequence is TGTGCCAGTAGTATTATCGGGAACAGGGTTAGCGCTAACTATGGCTACACCTTC. It yields the protein CASSIIGNRVSANYGYTF.

The V gene is TRBV25-1, the J gene TRBJ1-2, with 10 positions matching TRBD1. J was trimmed by 4 bases and V by 1 base; bases with no gene match: 3. CDR3 length: 15 residues. Germline loops: CDR1 MGHDK, CDR2 SYGVNS. The CDR3 spells CASSELGTGVYGYTF. The CDR3, as DNA: TGTGCCAGCAGTGAATTAGGGACAGGGGTCTATGGCTACACCTTC.

CDR3 loop: CASSQDADTGEKLFF. Here the CDR3 DNA reads TGTGCCAGCAGCCAAGATGCGGACACAGGGGAAAAACTGTTTTTT. The genes are TRBV4-2 and TRBJ1-4, with D maybe TRBD1 (6 bases). This CDR3 region has 15 residues. Trimming pared 0 bases from V and 8 bases from J, leaving 13 bases between. Germline V CDR1 and CDR2: LGHNA, YNFKEQ.

About this clone itself: Other DNA variants within this sample encode the same CDR3. The genes are TRBV11-3 and TRBJ2-5; 8 nucleotides align to TRBD2. The V and J ends lost 5 bases and 2 bases, in that order; junction bases with no gene match: 1. Per the germline V gene, CDR1 is SGHNT and CDR2 is YENEEA. The CDR3 spans 13 residues. In DNA, the CDR3 is TGTGCCAGCAGCCCGGGGGGGCAAGAGACCCAGTACTTC. Translation: CASSPGGQETQYF.

The CDR3 is CAWSSGSGGELFF. Written as DNA, the CDR3 is TGTGCCTGGAGTTCGGGAAGCGGCGGGGAGCTGTTTTTT. The genes are TRBV30 and TRBJ2-2; D might be TRBD2 (5 bases). V dropped 2 bases and J dropped 7 bases, with 11 bases sitting between them. In germline, CDR1 is GTSNPN, CDR2 SVGIG (reference sequence). The CDR3 has 13 residues.

The chain uses TRBV6-1 and TRBJ1-5, with D perhaps TRBD1 (5 bases). Trimming left V 3 bases short and J 6 bases short, with 12 bases between. Germline values: CDR1 MNHNS, CDR2 SASEGT. CDR3 length equals 14 residues. The CDR3 coding sequence is TGTGCCAGCAGTGAGTCGGGGGGGTTTCAGCCCCAGCATTTT. Translating it yields CASSESGGFQPQHF.

The V gene is TRBV4-3, the J gene TRBJ2-3; 9 bases line up with TRBD2. The V and J ends lost 3 bases and 3 bases, in that order; junction bases with no gene match: 7. Germline values: CDR1 LGHNA, CDR2 YSLEER. The CDR3 sequence is 16 residues long. The CDR3 loop reads CASSQNSGGITDTQYF. For the CDR3, the DNA is TGCGCCAGCAGCCAGAACAGCGGGGGGATAACAGATACGCAGTATTTT.

This chain uses TRBV18 with TRBJ2-7, with TRBD2 matching over 7 bases. The CDR3 sequence is 17 residues long. Trimming cost V 4 bases and J 5 bases; bases outside gene matches: 17. The germline V gene has CDR1 KGHSH and CDR2 LQKENI. CDR3 loop: CASSQKALLARGDEQYF. For the CDR3, the DNA is TGTGCCAGCTCACAAAAAGCGTTACTAGCCCGGGGGGACGAGCAGTACTTC.

The CDR3 loop reads CASSSPGQGIQYF. The CDR3, as DNA: TGTGCCAGCAGCTCGCCGGGACAGGGGATACAGTATTTT. The rearrangement joins TRBV7-9 to TRBJ2-3; TRBD1 matches 10 bases. The germline V gene has CDR1 SEHNR and CDR2 FQNEAQ (reference sequence). V dropped 4 bases and J dropped 12; count of bases not matched to a gene: 7. The CDR3 runs to 13 residues.

The rearrangement uses TRBV3-1 (or the pseudogene TRBV3-2) and TRBJ2-3; D unresolved. CDR1 and CDR2 (germline): LGHDT, YNNKEL (reference sequence). Trimming pared 4 bases from V and 8 bases from J, leaving 16 bases between. CDR3 size: 14 residues. The CDR3 is CASSPSRTLGTQYF. CDR3 DNA: TGTGCCAGCAGCCCCTCACGGACCCTTGGTACGCAGTATTTT.

The CDR3 protein is CASSFLGQGAQGTEAFF. DNA of the CDR3: TGTGCCAGCAGTTTTCTGGGACAGGGGGCGCAGGGCACTGAAGCTTTCTTT. The gene calls are TRBV28 and TRBJ1-1, with TRBD1 identical over 12 bases. The CDR3 runs 17 residues. Per the germline V gene, CDR1 is MDHEN and CDR2 is SYDVKM. After removal of 3 bases from V and 4 bases from J, the junction contained 9 bases not matched to a gene. Variable domain in full (rest from reference TRBV28 and TRBJ1-1): DVKVTQSSRYLVKRTGEKVFLECVQDMDHENMFWYRQDPGLGLRLIYFSYDVKMKEKGDIPEGYSVSREKKERFSLILESASTNQTSMYLCASSFLGQGAQGTEAFFGQGTRLTVV.

Turning to this clone: Germline and junction disagree at one end, which may indicate a read error. The sample holds other DNA sequences that translate to the same CDR3. The V gene is TRBV3-1 (or the pseudogene TRBV3-2), the J gene TRBJ2-1, with D uncertain. Germline loops: CDR1 LGHDT, CDR2 YNNKEL (reference sequence). The CDR3 runs 11 residues. CDR3 in DNA: TGTGCCAGCAGCTCCTATAATGAGCAGTTCTTC. This codes for CASSSYNEQFF.

A single count supports this clone. The gene calls are TRBV18 and TRBJ2-1; possibly TRBD2 for D (6 bases). Germline assignment: CDR1 KGHSH and CDR2 LQKENI. The CDR3 is made up of 18 amino acids. Between the trimmed V and J ends, which lost 3 bases and 4 bases, there was a span of 22 bases. In nucleotides, the CDR3 is TGTGCCAGCTCACCCCTGCAGGGAGGCGCCACTACATACAATGAGCAGTTCTTC. Its protein is CASSPLQGGATTYNEQFF.

This clone has only one observation. The chain is built from TRBV4-2 and TRBJ2-1; perhaps TRBD2 as D (5 bases). The CDR3 runs 13 residues. Germline CDR1 reads LGHNA; CDR2 reads YNFKEQ. V was trimmed by 4 bases and J by 13 bases, leaving 17 bases between them. The chain's CDR3 is CASSPDTLAGQFF. The CDR3 DNA sequence: TGTGCCAGCAGCCCTGACACGCTAGCCGGTCAGTTCTTC.

This clone has only a few counts. The rearrangement uses TRBV20-1 and TRBJ1-6, with D possibly being TRBD1 (5 bases). Trimming left V 4 bases short and J 5 bases short, with 12 bases between. This CDR3 is 14 amino acids long. CDR1 is DFQATT and CDR2 is SNEGSKA in the germline V gene (reference sequence). The CDR3 nucleotides are TGCAGTGCTAATGACAGTAGCAATAATTCACCCCTCCACTTT. Its protein product is CSANDSSNNSPLHF.

Notes on this clone: Other DNA sequences from this sample encode an identical CDR3 as well. The chain carries TRBV28 and TRBJ2-2; D not certain. V was trimmed by 6 bases and J by 1 base, leaving 3 bases between them. CDR1 and CDR2 from the germline V gene are MDHEN and SYDVKM. The CDR3 sequence is 12 residues long. CDR3 protein: CASSLNTGELFF. For the CDR3, the DNA is TGTGCCAGCAGCCTGAACACCGGGGAGCTGTTTTTT.

Remarks on this clone: The germline gene is not matched at one end of the junction; a read error may be the cause. The chain is built from TRBV18 and TRBJ2-6; D is unclear. The germline gives CDR1 KGHSH, CDR2 LQKENI. The CDR3 has 16 amino acids. The CDR3, as DNA: TGTGCCAGCTCACACGCAACGAACTCTGTGGCCAACGTCCTGACTTTC. Translation: CASSHATNSVANVLTF.

The chain carries TRBV30 and TRBJ2-1, with 13 bases matching TRBD2. V was pared by 8 bases and J by 5 bases, with 6 bases of the junction left unmatched. Germline V gene lookup returns CDR1 GTSNPN and CDR2 SVGIG (reference sequence). CDR3 length equals 14 residues. The CDR3 region is CAARTSGSHNEQFF. The CDR3 nucleotides are TGTGCCGCGAGGACTAGCGGGAGCCACAATGAGCAGTTCTTC.

The V and J genes are TRBV5-1 and TRBJ2-3, with 7 bases fitting TRBD1. The CDR3 extends over 15 amino acids. Looked up from germline, CDR1 is SGHRS and CDR2 is YFSETQ. V lost 1 base to trimming and J lost 2 bases; unmatched junction nucleotides: 4. The CDR3 loop reads CASSLPTGNTDTQYF. DNA for the CDR3: TGCGCCAGCAGCTTGCCGACAGGGAACACAGATACGCAGTATTTT.

V gene TRBV19 combines with J gene TRBJ1-6, with D perhaps matching TRBD1 (5 bases). CDR1 is LNHDA and CDR2 is SQIVND in the germline V gene (reference sequence). The CDR3 extends over 16 amino acids. Trimming stripped 7 bases from V and 0 bases from J, with 13 bases between. As DNA, the CDR3 is TGTGCCAGTAAAGTCCGACAGAGCTCCTATAATTCACCCCTCCACTTT. Encoded protein: CASKVRQSSYNSPLHF.

With regard to this clone: Other DNA sequences from this sample encode an identical CDR3 as well. V gene TRBV6-6 combines with J gene TRBJ2-7; D unclear. V lost 2 bases and J lost 7, with 6 bases in between. The CDR3 runs to 11 residues. CDR1 and CDR2 from the germline V gene are MNHNY and SVGAGI (reference sequence). CDR3 residues: CASSYKGEQYF. The DNA of the CDR3 is TGTGCCAGCAGTTACAAAGGGGAGCAGTACTTC.

The chain uses TRBV24-1 and TRBJ2-5; TRBD1 matches 9 bases. The germline V gene has CDR1 KGHDR and CDR2 SFDVKD. V lost 4 bases and J lost 7; bases outside the gene matches: 6. This CDR3 contains 14 residues. The CDR3 spells CATSDQDRGGTQYF. The CDR3 nucleotides read TGTGCCACCAGTGACCAGGACAGGGGAGGGACCCAGTACTTC.

The chain couples TRBV4-1 to TRBJ1-3; tentatively, D is TRBD1 (5 bases). Germline CDR1 MGHRA, CDR2 YSYEKL. This CDR3 spans 15 amino acids. V was shortened by 0 bases and J by 3 bases, with 9 bases between the two germline ends. The CDR3 here is CASSQELRGGNTIYF. In DNA, the CDR3 is TGCGCCAGCAGCCAAGAATTAAGGGGTGGAAACACCATATATTTT.

The sample holds one count of this clone. V gene TRBV9 combines with J gene TRBJ1-1; 7 bases are a match to TRBD1. V shed 6 bases and J 4 bases; nucleotides not matched to a gene: 15. Germline CDR1 reads SGDLS; CDR2 reads YYNGEE. The CDR3 totals 16 residues. CDR3 coding DNA: TGTGCCAGCAACGAAGTGGGGACAGCTATAGGCACTGAAGCTTTCTTT. As protein: CASNEVGTAIGTEAFF.